The present T cell receptor beta chain was sequenced within a study of T cells after yellow fever vaccination. This CDR3 contains 15 residues. The junction had 14 bases not matched to a gene; V was cut back by 6 bases and J by 7 bases. CDR1 and CDR2 from the germline V gene are MNHNS and SASEGT. This clonotype came up many times. Antigen specificity is unknown. General observations from the study: Though it reached lower strength, the secondary response hit its peak faster, day 5 versus 15.

The study made its TCR cDNA through 5'RACE template switching. That step introduced a universal primer site along with UMIs. TCRdb used MiXCR to reprocess the 5' RACE reads, holding one entry per CDR3 protein. The sample lists about 360,000 distinct CDR3 sequences; over 5% were seen once. The receptor comes from a man in his thirties or forties who received the YFV17D yellow fever vaccine. The source was PBMCs, collected 5 days after the yellow fever booster vaccination. The chain couples TRBV6-1 to TRBJ2-5; 7 bases line up with TRBD1. This CDR3 reads CASSPGTASLGTQYF. The CDR3 bases are TGTGCCAGCAGCCCTGGGACAGCTAGCTTGGGGACCCAGTACTTC.